This entry lists 24 T cell receptor beta chains sequenced from one sample in a study of T cell changes during pregnancy in multiple sclerosis (dated by TCRdb to the late 2010s). Libraries came from the immunoSEQ multiplex PCR assay. Entries here come from immuneACCESS through TCRdb and include only in-frame sequences with V and J called. Some clones fail to appear in such tables; in the studies checked, an unresolved V gene covers under half of the shortfall, and the cause of the remainder is unknown. The sample has some 77,000 clones on record, approximately 91% of them singletons. The top ten constitute 1.9% of the sample. The starting material was peripheral blood, obtained before pregnancy. The receptor set was obtained from a female donor with multiple sclerosis, enrolled in a pregnancy study.

This sequence joins TRBV5-6 and TRBJ1-4; tentatively, D is TRBD1 (6 bases). Germline V gene lookup returns CDR1 SGHDT and CDR2 YYEEEE. The CDR3 runs 17 residues. V was trimmed by 2 bases and J by 7 bases, leaving 21 bases between them. The CDR3 here is CASSFGASGELSEKLFF. Here the CDR3 DNA reads TGTGCCAGCAGCTTCGGGGCGTCAGGGGAATTGTCTGAAAAACTGTTTTTT. The variable domain in full, completed from reference TRBV5-6 and TRBJ1-4, reads DAGVTQSPTHLIKTRGQQVTLRCSPKSGHDTVSWYQQALGQGPQFIFQYYEEEERQRGNFPDRFSGHQFPNYSSELNVNALLLGDSALYLCASSFGASGELSEKLFFGSGTQLSVL.

The genes are TRBV7-8 and TRBJ1-1, with D possibly TRBD1 on 6 matching bases. Germline V gene sequence: CDR1 SGHVS, CDR2 FQNEAQ. This CDR3 spans 14 amino acids. Trimming left V 4 bases short and J 5 bases short, with 14 bases between. Here the CDR3 DNA reads TGTGCCAGCAGCTCCACAGGGAGGGGGACTGAAGCTTTCTTT. It is translated as CASSSTGRGTEAFF.

The J gene is TRBJ2-5, the V gene TRBV6-1; 8 positions match TRBD2. Trimming cost V 11 bases and J 4 bases; bases outside gene matches: 12. CDR3 length: 14 amino acids. Germline CDR1 is MNHNS and CDR2 is SASEGT. CDR3 sequence (DNA): TGTGCCGGGATGGGAGCGGGGGCGGGAGAGACCCAGTACTTC. Its protein product is CAGMGAGAGETQYF.

This clone was recorded a few times. A read error may produce the germline difference seen at one junction end. The V gene is TRBV7-2, the J gene TRBJ2-5; possibly TRBD2 for D (6 bases). Germline assignment: CDR1 SGHTA and CDR2 FQGNSA. The CDR3 sequence is 15 residues long. CDR3 region: CASSPRLDTKEAQYF. The CDR3 coding sequence is TGTGCCAGCAGCCCCAGACTAGATACCAAAGAGGCCCAGTACTTC.

This chain connects TRBV27 to TRBJ2-6, with D unresolved. Trimming removed 6 bases from V and 4 bases from J, with 7 bases in between. Germline CDR1 and CDR2: MNHEY and SMNVEV (reference sequence). The CDR3 loop spans 13 amino acids. The CDR3 protein is CASSGRGANVLTF. The DNA for the CDR3 is TGTGCCAGCAGCGGTCGGGGGGCCAACGTCCTGACTTTC.

The rearrangement joins TRBV5-1 to TRBJ2-2; the D is unclear. The V end lost 7 bases, the J end lost 1 base, and 5 bases lay between the germline ends. Germline V CDR1 and CDR2: SGHRS, YFSETQ. CDR3 length: 12 amino acids. The CDR3 loop is CASQLNTGELFF. The DNA of the CDR3 is TGCGCCAGCCAGTTGAACACCGGGGAGCTGTTTTTT.

This sequence joins TRBV6-1 and TRBJ1-3; no clear D gene. This CDR3 is built from 14 residues. Trimming pared 1 base from V and 4 bases from J, leaving 8 bases between. CDR1 and CDR2 (germline): MNHNS, SASEGT. DNA of the CDR3: TGTGCCAGCAGTGAAGGAGAGGGAGGAAACACCATATATTTT. Translated: CASSEGEGGNTIYF.

The chain joins TRBV2 to TRBJ2-1; 10 bases are shared with TRBD2. After removal of 5 bases from V and 8 bases from J, the junction contained 9 bases not matched to a gene. Germline CDR1 is SNHLY and CDR2 is FYNNEI. This CDR3 spans 15 amino acids. As DNA, the CDR3 is TGTGCCAGCAGTATACAAGCGGGGGGGCCAGATGAGCAGTTCTTC. It codes for CASSIQAGGPDEQFF.

This clone was seen only once. This rearrangement joins TRBV28 to TRBJ1-5; weak D call: TRBD1 (6 bases). Trimming took off 2 bases at V and 4 bases at J, with 12 bases between the two ends. This CDR3 region has 15 residues. Germline loops: CDR1 MDHEN, CDR2 SYDVKM. The CDR3 sequence: CASSLVPQGNQPQHF. CDR3 sequence (DNA): TGTGCCAGCAGTTTAGTCCCACAGGGAAATCAGCCCCAGCATTTT.

The genes are TRBV5-4 and TRBJ1-2, with 11 bases aligning to TRBD1. Germline V gene data show CDR1 as SGHNT and CDR2 as YYREEE (reference sequence). The CDR3 sequence is 14 residues long. V lost 3 bases to trimming and J lost 5 bases; unmatched junction nucleotides: 3. DNA for the CDR3: TGTGCCAGCAGCTCCCGGGACAGGGGGTATGGCTACACCTTC. Translated, it gives CASSSRDRGYGYTF.

The gene calls are TRBV30 and TRBJ1-2; D is ambiguous. The CDR3 is made up of 17 amino acids. Germline values: CDR1 GTSNPN, CDR2 SVGIG (reference sequence). V was clipped by 0 bases and J by 3 bases, with 20 bases between them. The CDR3 region has the DNA TGTGCCTGGAGTGTATTTGTTCACAGCTTAACAGACTATGGCTACACCTTC. Protein product: CAWSVFVHSLTDYGYTF.

The genes are TRBV9 and TRBJ1-3; no reliable D call. The CDR3 is 17 residues long. V gave up 0 bases and J gave up 0 bases, with 13 bases separating them. Germline CDR1 reads SGDLS; CDR2 reads YYNGEE. As DNA, the CDR3 is TGTGCCAGCAGCGTAGCCCTAGGCCTAAGCTCTGGAAACACCATATATTTT. Its translation: CASSVALGLSSGNTIYF.

Only a few counts were recorded for this clone. The chain couples TRBV2 to TRBJ1-4; no definite D call. Between the trimmed V and J ends, which lost 6 bases and 5 bases, there was a span of 4 bases. Germline V gene data show CDR1 as SNHLY and CDR2 as FYNNEI. The CDR3 runs to 11 residues. The CDR3 spells CASRSNEKLFF. The CDR3 region has the DNA TGTGCCAGCAGATCGAATGAAAAACTGTTTTTT.

The genes are TRBV19 and TRBJ1-6; D gene unclear. V lost 3 bases, J lost 7 bases, and 4 bases lay in between. CDR1 LNHDA and CDR2 SQIVND come from the germline V gene (reference sequence). The CDR3 is made up of 12 amino acids. CDR3 protein: CASSISNSPLHF. As DNA, the CDR3 is TGTGCCAGTAGTATTTCAAATTCACCCCTCCACTTT.

This clone was detected once. The gene calls are TRBV5-4 and TRBJ1-1; D remains ambiguous. The length of the CDR3 is 14 residues. V gave up 0 bases and J gave up 2 bases, with 8 bases separating them. Germline lookup yields CDR1 SGHNT and CDR2 YYREEE (reference sequence). The CDR3 loop is CASSLGGTNTEAFF. CDR3 coding DNA: TGTGCCAGCAGCTTGGGAGGAACCAACACTGAAGCTTTCTTT.

The rearrangement links TRBV2 to TRBJ1-1; TRBD1 matches at 10 bases. V was clipped by 4 bases and J by 1 base; unmatched bases: 12. CDR3 length: 18 residues. Germline loops: CDR1 SNHLY, CDR2 FYNNEI. The CDR3 sequence is CASSGPKTGGNWNTEAFF. In DNA, the CDR3 is TGTGCCAGCAGTGGACCGAAGACAGGGGGCAATTGGAACACTGAAGCTTTCTTT.

This chain links TRBV5-1 with TRBJ2-3, with 7 bases fitting TRBD2. CDR3 length: 15 amino acids. Germline V gene data show CDR1 as SGHRS and CDR2 as YFSETQ. V trimming: 6 bases; J trimming: 2 bases; junction bases outside the gene matches: 9. The CDR3 loop is CASTIAGPLTDTQYF. The DNA for the CDR3 is TGCGCCAGCACTATAGCGGGTCCACTCACAGATACGCAGTATTTT.

The chain combines TRBV5-4 with TRBJ2-4, with D tentatively TRBD1 (8 bases). Germline CDR1 reads SGHNT; CDR2 reads YYREEE (reference sequence). V lost 3 bases to trimming and J lost 2 bases, with 18 bases between them. The CDR3 is 17 residues long. The CDR3 DNA reads TGTGCCAGCAGCTCAATAGGACAGGGAGGGACCAAAAACATTCAGTACTTC. It codes for CASSSIGQGGTKNIQYF.

The J gene is TRBJ2-2, the V gene TRBV25-1, with D possibly matching TRBD1 (5 bases). CDR1 and CDR2 (germline): MGHDK, SYGVNS. The length of the CDR3 is 14 residues. V was trimmed by 4 bases and J by 1 base, leaving 7 bases between them. CDR3 bases: TGTGCCAGCAGTGCCGGACAGAACACCGGGGAGCTGTTTTTT. This gives the protein CASSAGQNTGELFF.

The rearrangement links TRBV10-2 to TRBJ1-2, with TRBD1 as a possible D gene (6 bases). Germline V gene data show CDR1 as WSHSY and CDR2 as SAAADI. Trimming left V 8 bases short and J 8 bases short, with 27 bases between. The CDR3 is made up of 16 amino acids. CDR3 sequence reads: CASLSGQHRWLGGYTF. DNA for the CDR3: TGCGCCAGCTTGTCCGGACAGCACCGTTGGTTGGGAGGCTACACCTTC.

The chain employs TRBV15 and TRBJ1-1, with 7 nucleotides matching TRBD1. With V trimmed by 3 bases and J by 3 bases, 7 bases remained unmatched. The CDR3 spans 15 residues. Germline values: CDR1 LNHNV, CDR2 YYDKDF (reference sequence). Here the CDR3 reads CATSRVQGLDTEAFF. The CDR3 DNA reads as TGTGCCACCAGCAGGGTACAGGGGTTGGACACTGAAGCTTTCTTT.

V is TRBV4-1 and J is TRBJ2-1, with 9 bases fitting TRBD2. The germline V gene encodes CDR1 MGHRA and CDR2 YSYEKL. This CDR3 region has 17 residues. The V segment lost 0 bases and the J segment 4 bases; nucleotides outside the gene matches: 7. CDR3 in DNA: TGCGCCAGCAGCCAAGATCTGGGCGGGGGGGTTTACAATGAGCAGTTCTTC. Protein product: CASSQDLGGGVYNEQFF.

V usage is TRBV2 and J usage is TRBJ2-5; 11 nucleotides match TRBD2. CDR3 size: 16 residues. CDR1 and CDR2 from the germline V gene are SNHLY and FYNNEI. The V and J ends lost 5 bases and 1 base, in that order; junction bases with no gene match: 6. DNA of the CDR3: TGTGCCAGCAGTCCTCGACTAGCGGGGAGCCAAGAGACCCAGTACTTC. Amino acids: CASSPRLAGSQETQYF.

This chain connects TRBV19 to TRBJ2-3; the match to TRBD1 covers 7 bases. Trimming cost V 5 bases and J 0 bases; bases outside gene matches: 5. CDR1 and CDR2 (germline): LNHDA, SQIVND (reference sequence). This CDR3 has 15 amino acids. The CDR3 nucleotides read TGTGCCAGTAGTTATGGGACAGAGAGCACAGATACGCAGTATTTT. Its protein product is CASSYGTESTDTQYF.